This section outlines one TCR beta chain sequence together with its context. This CDR3 has 11 residues. Germline values: CDR1 ENHRY, CDR2 SYGVKD. This specimen belongs to a study of CXCR3-negative and CXCR3-positive naive CD8 T cells. Background on the study: Roughly 135 million TRB reads were obtained overall (about 1.5 +/- 0.3 million per library).

TRB cDNA was prepared as libraries by UMI-labeled 5' RACE. With the 5' RACE reads reprocessed, TCRdb shows one record per CDR3 protein and no DNA. The sample totals over 100,000 distinct CDR3 sequences; its top ten clones hold approximately 0.5%. The chain employs TRBV10-3 and TRBJ2-2. This TCR came from a human donor in good health. Some clones in this sample may be carry-over from other donors' samples. The sample comprised naive CXCR3- CD8+ T cells from blood. Subset here: CD45RO-CCR7+CD27+CD95- naive CD8+ T cells lacking CXCR3 (TNR3-). CDR3 residues: CAIGEAGELFF.